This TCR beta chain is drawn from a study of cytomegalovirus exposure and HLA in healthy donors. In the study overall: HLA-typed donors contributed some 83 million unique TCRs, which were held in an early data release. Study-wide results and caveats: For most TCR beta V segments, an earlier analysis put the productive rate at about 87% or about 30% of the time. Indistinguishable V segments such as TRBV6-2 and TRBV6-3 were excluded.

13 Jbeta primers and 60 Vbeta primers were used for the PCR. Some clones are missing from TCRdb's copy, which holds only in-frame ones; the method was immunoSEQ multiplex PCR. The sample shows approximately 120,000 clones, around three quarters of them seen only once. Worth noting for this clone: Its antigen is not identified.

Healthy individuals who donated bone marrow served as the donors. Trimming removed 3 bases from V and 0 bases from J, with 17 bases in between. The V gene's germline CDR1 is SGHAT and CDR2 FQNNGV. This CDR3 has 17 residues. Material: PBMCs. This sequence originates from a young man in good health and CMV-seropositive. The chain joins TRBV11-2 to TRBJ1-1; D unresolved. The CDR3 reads CASSFFSPLRVNTEAFF. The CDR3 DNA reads TGTGCCAGCAGCTTTTTTTCACCCTTACGGGTGAACACTGAAGCTTTCTTT. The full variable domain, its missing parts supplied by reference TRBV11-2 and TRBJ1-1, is EAGVAQSPRYKIIEKRQSVAFWCNPISGHATLYWYQQILGQGPKLLIQFQNNGVVDDSQLPKDRFSAERLKGVDSTLKIQPAKLEDSAVYLCASSFFSPLRVNTEAFFGQGTRLTVV.